A selection of T cell receptor beta chains follows, all from one sample in a study of early T cells in non-severe SARS-CoV-2 infection. TCRdb recomputed calls from the 5' RACE reads with MiXCR, one row per CDR3 protein. The table lists tens of thousands of distinct CDR3 sequences, approximately 11% of them singletons. The sample comprised whole blood. Receptors were obtained from an adult who was a healthcare worker with PCR-confirmed SARS-CoV-2 infection or an uninfected control (not recorded which). Each CDR3 is given with its conserved first and last residue. D genes are given only for firm matches. The size of a clone is reported for some rows only, either as once, few or many, or as a class for expanded clones.

V	J	D	size	DNA	CDR3
TRBV7-2	TRBJ1-5	-	-	TGTGCCAGCAGCTCCGCAGGGACCCAGCCCCAGCATTTT	CASSSAGTQPQHF
TRBV20-1	TRBJ1-5	-	many	TGCAGTGCTACAACGGCGGGCCCCAATCAGCCCCAGCATTTT	CSATTAGPNQPQHF
TRBV24-1	TRBJ1-5	-	-	TGTGCCACCAGGGACGCCTACAGGAACGGTCAGCCCCAGCATTTT	CATRDAYRNGQPQHF
TRBV27	TRBJ2-1	TRBD2	many	TGTGCCAGCAGTTTACCGGGACTAGGGCAAGAGCAGTTCTTC	CASSLPGLGQEQFF
TRBV7-8	TRBJ1-1	-	many	TGTGCCAGCAGCAAGGGGGGTGGCACTGAAGCTTTCTTT	CASSKGGGTEAFF
TRBV9	TRBJ2-1	TRBD2	few	TGTGCCAGCAGCGTAGGACACCCGGGACTAGGCCTATTGGGGGTCTACAATGAGCAGTTCTTC	CASSVGHPGLGLLGVYNEQFF
TRBV2	TRBJ2-5	TRBD2	many	TGTGCCAGCAGCGAACTTCCGGGACTAGTCTCGGAGACCCAGTACTTC	CASSELPGLVSETQYF
TRBV28	TRBJ1-1	-	few	TGTGCCAGCAACCGCAGGGTTTTCACTGAAGCTTTCTTT	CASNRRVFTEAFF
TRBV28	TRBJ2-1	TRBD2	few	TGTGCCAGCACCTTAGCGGGAGGGGCTAGCTCCTACAATGAGCAGTTCTTC	CASTLAGGASSYNEQFF
TRBV9	TRBJ2-2	TRBD2	-	TGTGCCAGCAACATCGGTAGCGGGAGTCGCACCGGGGAGCTGTTTTTT	CASNIGSGSRTGELFF
TRBV7-2	TRBJ2-1	TRBD2	-	TGTGCCAGCAGCCCCTGGGGGGGGATCTACAATGAGCAGTTCTTC	CASSPWGGIYNEQFF
TRBV20-1	TRBJ2-7	TRBD2	-	TGCAGTGCTAGTCCCAGCGGGAACAACGAGCAGTACTTC	CSASPSGNNEQYF
TRBV7-8	TRBJ2-5	TRBD2	-	TGTGCCAGCAGCTTATACCCCCCAGCAGCGGGAGTCGGGCAAGAGACCCAGTACTTC	CASSLYPPAAGVGQETQYF
TRBV4-3	TRBJ2-3	TRBD2	few	TGCGCCAGCAGCCAAGCGTTCTGGAGCGGGATTACAGATACGCAGTATTTT	CASSQAFWSGITDTQYF
TRBV5-1	TRBJ2-3	-	-	TGCGCCAGCAGCTTGAGTCCCGGGTTCACAGATACGCAGTATTTT	CASSLSPGFTDTQYF
TRBV10-3	TRBJ2-3	TRBD1	few	TGTGCCATCAGGTCTCAGGGGGAAGATACGCAGTATTTT	CAIRSQGEDTQYF
TRBV12-3/TRBV12-4	TRBJ1-1	-	-	TGTGCCAGCAGTATACAGGGAAACACTGAAGCTTTCTTT	CASSIQGNTEAFF
TRBV7-8	TRBJ2-1	-	many	TGTGCCAGCAGCTCCCACGGACAGAAACCTAACAATGAGCAGTTCTTC	CASSSHGQKPNNEQFF
TRBV18	TRBJ2-7	-	-	TGTGCCAGCTCACCAGGCAGGGCGTACGAGCAGTACTTC	CASSPGRAYEQYF
TRBV29-1	TRBJ2-1	TRBD2	few	TGCAGCGTTAAGTTAGCGGGAGGGCCTTCGTATAATGAGCAGTTCTTC	CSVKLAGGPSYNEQFF
TRBV11-2	TRBJ2-7	-	-	TGTGCCAGCAGTCGCCGGGGATCCCACGAGCAGTACTTC	CASSRRGSHEQYF
TRBV7-8	TRBJ2-3	-	-	TGTGCCAGCAGCCCCGGACAGACTGATACGCAGTATTTT	CASSPGQTDTQYF
TRBV14	TRBJ1-5	-	few	TGTGCCAGCAGCGGAGGATTCAATCAGCCCCAGCATTTT	CASSGGFNQPQHF
TRBV18	TRBJ2-3	-	few	TGTGCCAGCTCACCACTCGGAGGGCCGGATACGCAGTATTTT	CASSPLGGPDTQYF
TRBV7-9	TRBJ2-1	-	-	TGTGCCAGCAGCACGACGACGACGGCAAGCTCCTACAATGAGCAGTTCTTC	CASSTTTTASSYNEQFF
TRBV12-3/TRBV12-4	TRBJ1-6	TRBD1	few	TGTGCCAGCAGAAAGGACAGGATAGGCTCACCCCTCCACTTT	CASRKDRIGSPLHF
TRBV20-1	TRBJ2-5	-	few	TGCAGTGCTATATTGACTGAACAAGAGACCCAGTACTTC	CSAILTEQETQYF
TRBV20-1	TRBJ2-7	-	-	TGCAGTGCTAGTGGTAGCTCCTACGAGCAGTACTTC	CSASGSSYEQYF
TRBV2	TRBJ1-1	-	-	TGTGCCACCCTATCTCTAGGTTTCACTGAAGCTTTCTTT	CATLSLGFTEAFF
TRBV29-1	TRBJ1-4	TRBD1	few	TGCAGCGTCCAGAGGGCGATCGGGACAGGGGAAAAAAAACTGTTTTTT	CSVQRAIGTGEKKLFF
TRBV19	TRBJ1-5	-	-	TGTGCCAGTAGTGCCGGCGTGGGGAGCAATCAGCCCCAGCATTTT	CASSAGVGSNQPQHF
TRBV9	TRBJ2-3	-	-	TGTGCCAGCAGCGTAGTGAGCGACGGTGCAGATACGCAGTATTTT	CASSVVSDGADTQYF
TRBV20-1	TRBJ1-4	TRBD1	few	TGCAGTGTTTTGGACAGGGGTGAAAAACTGTTTTTT	CSVLDRGEKLFF
TRBV11-2	TRBJ2-1	-	-	TGTGCCAGCAGCTCCCTTGGGGACAACAATGAGCAGTTCTTC	CASSSLGDNNEQFF
TRBV5-1	TRBJ1-1	-	-	TGCGCCAGCAGCACCTCAAAAAACACTGAAGCTTTCTTT	CASSTSKNTEAFF
TRBV20-1	TRBJ2-7	-	-	TGCAGTGCTAGAAGGGAGTCACGTCCCGAGCAGTACTTC	CSARRESRPEQYF
TRBV5-1	TRBJ1-4	-	-	TGCGCCAGCAGCTTTGGACAGTCGAGAGAAAAACTGTTTTTT	CASSFGQSREKLFF
TRBV20-1	TRBJ2-5	TRBD1	-	TGCAGTGCTAGACCAGGGGGTCGTGAGACCCAGTACTTC	CSARPGGRETQYF
TRBV14	TRBJ1-4	-	many	TGTGCCAGCAGCCTGTCGTTCCGTGAAAAACTGTTTTTT	CASSLSFREKLFF
TRBV7-9	TRBJ2-1	-	many	TGTGCCAGCAGCCCAGTGGGGCAGACCTACAATGAGCAGTTCTTC	CASSPVGQTYNEQFF
TRBV7-8	TRBJ2-7	-	-	TGTGCCAGCAGCTTACCGCCTGGGCTGAACGAGCAGTACTTC	CASSLPPGLNEQYF
TRBV12-3/TRBV12-4	TRBJ2-3	TRBD2	-	TGTGCCAGCAGTCCGCGGGTAGCGGGGGCCACAGATACGCAGTATTTT	CASSPRVAGATDTQYF